These 21 T cell receptor beta chains share one sample of origin, sequenced in a study of T-cell reconstitution after alpha-beta-depleted transplantation in children. Unique molecular identifiers were built into the TCRbeta library. TCRdb reprocessed the PCR reads via MiXCR and lists one record per CDR3 protein. The data hold 500,000 to 650,000 distinct CDR3 sequences, with over 10% observed a single time. Sequencing used PBMCs, mostly from graft donor cells, obtained 180 days after TCRalphabeta/CD19-depleted stem cell transplant. The receptor source for this set is a female patient under 10 years old who had a stem cell transplant for aplastic anemia, so the T cells may come from the graft donor.

This clonotype showed up many times. CDR3 in amino acids: CASSLAVRGNTEAFF. CDR3 nucleotides: TGTGCCAGCAGCTTAGCAGTCAGGGGGAACACTGAAGCTTTCTTT. The J gene is TRBJ1-1, the V gene TRBV7-2, with a tentative D call TRBD1 (6 bases). Trimming took 0 bases from V and 1 from J, leaving 9 bases between them. The CDR3 loop spans 15 amino acids. Germline CDR1 SGHTA, CDR2 FQGNSA.

This sequence joins TRBV24-1 and TRBJ1-4; unclear D gene. The germline gives CDR1 KGHDR, CDR2 SFDVKD. The CDR3 is made up of 16 amino acids. The V gene lost 2 bases and the J gene lost 6 bases, with 15 bases spanning the gap. The CDR3 DNA sequence: TGTGCCACCAGTGATTCAGCCGGAGATCCCTATGAAAAACTGTTTTTT. This codes for CATSDSAGDPYEKLFF.

At least ten counts were recorded for this clonotype. CDR3 in amino acids: CASSTSYTDTQYF. The CDR3 region has the DNA TGTGCCAGCAGCACCAGCTACACAGATACGCAGTATTTT. The J gene is TRBJ2-3, the V gene TRBV7-3, with no clear D. The germline gives CDR1 SGHTA, CDR2 FQGTGA. The length of the CDR3 is 13 residues. Trimming stripped 5 bases from V and 2 bases from J, with 8 bases between.

This clonotype occurred a few times. The CDR3 bases are TGTGCCAGCAGTTACTCACCTAGCGGGCTGAGGATCCTTAACGAGCAGTACTTC. It yields the protein CASSYSPSGLRILNEQYF. This chain joins TRBV6-2 or TRBV6-3 and TRBJ2-7, with TRBD2 identical over 8 bases. The junction had 15 bases not matched to a gene; V was cut back by 0 bases and J by 5 bases. The CDR3 is 18 amino acids. From germline, CDR1 is MNHEY and CDR2 SVGEGT.

Comments on this clonotype: A much larger clonotype is one base distant, so this may be a read error. The rearrangement joins TRBV7-9 to TRBJ1-1, with unresolved D. Germline V gene data show CDR1 as SEHNR and CDR2 as FQNEAQ (reference sequence). CDR3 length: 13 residues. With 7 bases removed from V and 1 base from J, the gap between germline ends came to 10 bases. The CDR3 region is CASISTGNTEAFF. The CDR3, as DNA: TGTGCCAGCATCTCGACTGGGAACACTGAAGCTTTCTTT. The whole variable domain, filled in from reference TRBV7-9 and TRBJ1-1, reads DTGVSQNPRHKITKRGQNVTFRCDPISEHNRLYWYRQTLGQGPEFLTYFQNEAQLEKSRLLSDRFSAERPKGSFSTLEIQRTEQGDSAMYLCASISTGNTEAFFGQGTRLTVV.

The J gene is TRBJ2-7, the V gene TRBV27; the D gene is possibly TRBD2 (6 bases). Germline V CDR1 and CDR2: MNHEY, SMNVEV (reference sequence). With 5 bases removed from V and 3 bases from J, the gap between germline ends came to 14 bases. This CDR3 has 14 amino acids. CDR3 protein: CASSPPRGYYEQYV. Here the CDR3 DNA reads TGTGCCAGCAGTCCGCCCCGGGGGTACTACGAGCAGTACGTC.

The chain employs TRBV5-1 and TRBJ1-3; TRBD1 matches 9 bases. J was trimmed by 4 bases and V by 0 bases; bases with no gene match: 5. In germline, CDR1 is SGHRS, CDR2 YFSETQ. CDR3 size: 16 residues. In DNA, the CDR3 is TGCGCCAGCAGCTTGGGAGCTACAGGGGGCGGAAACACCATATATTTT. This sequence encodes CASSLGATGGGNTIYF.

This chain links TRBV5-1 with TRBJ2-1; 11 nucleotides align to TRBD2. Germline V gene sequence: CDR1 SGHRS, CDR2 YFSETQ. This CDR3 is 16 amino acids long. J gave up 6 bases and V 5 bases, and 10 bases lay outside the gene matches. The chain's CDR3 is CASRGTSGRPANEQFF. CDR3 nucleotide sequence: TGCGCCAGCAGGGGGACTAGCGGCAGGCCGGCCAATGAGCAGTTCTTC.

This clonotype was seen more than once but under ten times. The CDR3, as DNA: TGCGCCAGCAGCTTGTGGGCGGGAGATACAGATACGCAGTATTTT. Its translation is CASSLWAGDTDTQYF. The chain joins TRBV5-1 to TRBJ2-3; 7 bases align to TRBD2. CDR3 length: 15 residues. Losses at the gene ends were 1 base for V and 3 bases for J; bases not matched to a gene: 5. The germline CDR1 and CDR2 sequences are SGHRS and YFSETQ.

This clonotype was recorded many times. The CDR3 spells CATSTTGVLRGYTF. The CDR3 coding sequence is TGTGCCACCAGCACGACCGGGGTACTGAGGGGCTACACCTTC. This rearrangement joins TRBV15 to TRBJ1-2; D is undetermined. The CDR3 loop spans 14 amino acids. With 4 bases removed from V and 8 bases from J, the gap between germline ends came to 17 bases. Germline CDR1 LNHNV, CDR2 YYDKDF (reference sequence).

The gene calls are TRBV20-1 and TRBJ2-5, with 11 bases identical to TRBD2. Per the germline V gene, CDR1 is DFQATT and CDR2 is SNEGSKA (reference sequence). The CDR3 has 15 residues. CDR3 region: CSADPTSGSYETQYF. As DNA, the CDR3 is TGCAGCGCAGACCCCACTAGCGGGAGTTACGAGACCCAGTACTTC.

This clonotype showed up just a few times. The chain links TRBV10-3 to TRBJ2-7; a weak D match, TRBD1 (6 bases). Germline V CDR1 and CDR2: ENHRY, SYGVKD. This CDR3 spans 13 amino acids. V gave up 5 bases and J gave up 2 bases, with 10 bases separating them. CDR3 region: CAISQQGPYEQYV. The CDR3 coding sequence is TGTGCCATCAGTCAACAGGGCCCCTACGAGCAGTACGTC.

The chain couples TRBV4-3 to TRBJ2-2; D is undetermined. Trimming took 3 bases from V and 2 from J, leaving 4 bases between them. The germline V gene encodes CDR1 LGHNA and CDR2 YSLEER. The CDR3 spans 13 residues. The DNA for the CDR3 is TGCGCCAGCAGCCACGGTAACACCGGGGAGCTGTTTTTT. It translates to CASSHGNTGELFF.

The chain joins TRBV29-1 to TRBJ2-7; no definite D call. V gave up 3 bases and J gave up 3 bases, with 18 bases separating them. This CDR3 comprises 15 residues. Germline lookup yields CDR1 SQVTM and CDR2 ANQGSEA. The CDR3 region has the DNA TGCAGCGTTGAGCTCCGCTTGAACACCCTCTACGAGCAGTACGTC. This sequence encodes CSVELRLNTLYEQYV.

This clonotype was picked up one time. This chain links TRBV7-9 with TRBJ1-5; D is unresolved. Germline V gene data show CDR1 as SEHNR and CDR2 as FQNEAQ (reference sequence). Deletions cut 5 bases from V and 4 bases from J, with 15 bases between. There are 15 residues in the CDR3. As DNA, the CDR3 is TGTGCCAGCAGCCCCCTGCCCTCGTGGAATCAGCCCCAGCATTTT. It specifies CASSPLPSWNQPQHF.

The genes are TRBV20-1 and TRBJ2-1; 10 nucleotides agree with TRBD2. The V gene's germline CDR1 is DFQATT and CDR2 SNEGSKA (reference sequence). The length of the CDR3 is 16 residues. The CDR3 sequence is CRADRASGGSYNEQFF. The CDR3 DNA is TGCAGGGCTGACAGGGCTAGCGGGGGCTCCTACAATGAGCAGTTCTTC.

With respect to this clonotype: This clone may be a read error of a much larger clone one base away. V and J are TRBV5-1 and TRBJ2-1; D ambiguous. CDR1 is SGHRS, CDR2 YFSETQ, per germline. The CDR3 sequence is 16 residues long. DNA of the CDR3: TGCGCCAGCAGCTCTCCTAGGCCGACTTTTTACAATGAGCACTTCTTC. It is translated as CASSSPRPTFYNEHFF.

This clonotype has more than one count but fewer than ten. CDR3 in DNA: TGCGCCAGCAGCCAAGGCAGGTTCTCTGGAAACACCATATATTTT. This codes for CASSQGRFSGNTIYF. The chain employs TRBV4-3 and TRBJ1-3, with unresolved D. Germline V gene lookup returns CDR1 LGHNA and CDR2 YSLEER. The CDR3 is 15 amino acids. The V gene lost 1 base and the J gene lost 0 bases, with 7 bases spanning the gap.

The rearrangement joins TRBV28 to TRBJ2-1, with 10 bases that match TRBD1. The length of the CDR3 is 15 residues. V lost 6 bases to trimming and J lost 9 bases; unmatched junction nucleotides: 11. Germline CDR1 and CDR2: MDHEN and SYDVKM. In DNA form, the CDR3 reads TGTGCCAGCAGGCCCGGGACAGGGGAACGGATTGAGCAGTTCTTC. This codes for CASRPGTGERIEQFF.

The chain links TRBV27 to TRBJ2-1; 7 bases line up with TRBD1. This CDR3 spans 16 amino acids. J lost 4 bases, V lost 6 bases, and 12 bases had no gene match. Germline loops: CDR1 MNHEY, CDR2 SMNVEV (reference sequence). The CDR3 DNA follows: TGTGCCAGCAGCCCAGATGGGACAGTGAGATACAATGAGCAGTTCTTC. It is translated as CASSPDGTVRYNEQFF.

There are a few counts of this clonotype. Germline is not matched at one junction end, which may reflect a read error. V usage is TRBV11-2 and J usage is TRBJ2-1; no reliable D call. The germline CDR1 and CDR2 sequences are SGHAT and FQNNGV. The CDR3 spans 15 residues. CDR3 region: CASSAHRISHNEQFF. CDR3 nucleotides: TGTGCCAGCAGCGCCCACCGGATCTCCCACAATGAGCAGTTCTTC.